The subject of this entry is one TCR beta chain. The data were taken from a study of molecular identifiers for immune sequencing clone quantification. Via MiXCR, TCRdb re-called the PCR reads, giving one row per CDR3 protein. The table shows 53,000 or so distinct CDR3 sequences, with around 34% occurring only once. The sorting of naive CD8 T cells used the CD8+CD4-CCR7+CD45RA+ phenotype. Sequencing was carried out using naive CD8+ T cells from blood, with Jurkat cell RNA spiked in. Subset reported: FACS-sorted CD8+CD4-CCR7+CD45RA+ naive T cells. The TCR was taken from a human donor in good health. Some libraries in this study had Jurkat cell RNA spiked in.

The CDR3 sequence: CASSTMRGSRLTGELFF. DNA for the CDR3: TGTGCCAGCAGTACCATGCGGGGTAGCCGGCTTACCGGGGAGCTGTTTTTT. This chain joins TRBV28 and TRBJ2-2; D perhaps matches TRBD2 (6 bases). This CDR3 contains 17 residues. V was trimmed by 5 bases and J by 5 bases, leaving 21 bases between them. Germline CDR1 MDHEN, CDR2 SYDVKM. Supplemented by reference TRBV28 and TRBJ2-2, the full variable domain reads DVKVTQSSRYLVKRTGEKVFLECVQDMDHENMFWYRQDPGLGLRLIYFSYDVKMKEKGDIPEGYSVSREKKERFSLILESASTNQTSMYLCASSTMRGSRLTGELFFGEGSRLTVL.